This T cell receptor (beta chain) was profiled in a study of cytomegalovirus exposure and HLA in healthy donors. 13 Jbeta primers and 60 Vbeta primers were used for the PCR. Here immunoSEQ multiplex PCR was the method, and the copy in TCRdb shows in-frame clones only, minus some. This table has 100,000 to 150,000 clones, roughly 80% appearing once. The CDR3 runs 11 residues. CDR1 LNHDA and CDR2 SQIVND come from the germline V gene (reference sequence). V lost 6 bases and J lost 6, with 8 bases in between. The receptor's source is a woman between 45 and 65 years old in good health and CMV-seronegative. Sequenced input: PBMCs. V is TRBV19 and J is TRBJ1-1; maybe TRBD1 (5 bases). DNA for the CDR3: TGTGCCAGTAGGGGGGGGTCTGAAGCTTTCTTT. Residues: CASRGGSEAFF.